This TCR beta chain was identified in a study of Graves' ophthalmopathy and Graves' hyperthyroidism (dated by TCRdb to the late 2010s). Background on the whole study: Peripheral blood was collected before any treatment was given, at the time of initial diagnosis. The study used signatures of the TCR beta repertoire to tell Graves' ophthalmopathy apart from Graves' hyperthyroidism and to predict which patients would progress to ophthalmopathy. An independent validation cohort comprised fewer than 20 hyperthyroidism patients and 15 to 17 patients who later progressed from hyperthyroidism to ophthalmopathy. To explore V-J signatures that separate ophthalmopathy from hyperthyroidism, a discovery set of fewer than 110 patients was enrolled, consisting of more than 40 with ophthalmopathy and approximately 60 with stable hyperthyroidism. In six hyperthyroidism patients, T-cell repertoires of thyroid tissue and blood were compared. In total, 120 to 150 blood samples were TCR-sequenced: around 42 ophthalmopathy, some 75 hyperthyroidism and some 17 hyperthyroidism-to-ophthalmopathy patients. The approximately 100 discovery patients were divided at random into training and test sets in a 7:3 ratio. After sampling, hyperthyroidism patients received methimazole starting at 30 mg daily, and ophthalmopathy patients received high-dose intravenous methylprednisolone. Paper-wide results and their limitations: In validation, the model predicted ophthalmopathy progression with over 60% sensitivity and around 72% specificity; roughly eleven predicted patients were CT-confirmed with GO in a median of around 6.5 months. Sample size was not statistically predetermined, and group allocation was not concealed from the investigators. Ophthalmopathy was separated from stable hyperthyroidism by the 13-signature model with just under 90% sensitivity and less than 82% specificity in cross-validation and with 80%/75% in the test set. Most of the expanded thyroid clonotypes with a frequency above 0.001 were also detected in blood, and it was suggested that the thyroid immune response may be reflected by blood repertoires.

Ophthalmopathy patients were characterized by moderately to severely active disease, a Clinical Activity Score of at least 3, a NOSPECS grade of at least 4, and a disease duration under 3 months. Patients with other autoimmune diseases, uncontrolled infections, pregnancy or lactation were excluded from the study. Diagnosis was based on clinical symptoms, serum thyroxine, TRAb, thyroid ultrasound and orbital computed tomography. PBMCs were isolated from more than 8 ml of fresh peripheral blood by Ficoll-Paque density gradient centrifugation. Trizol reagent was used to extract the total RNA, and its quality was then checked on an Agilent 2100 Bioanalyzer. The junction carries 16 bases between V and J, which are trimmed by 5 bases and 2 bases respectively. The CDR3 measures 15 amino acids from cysteine to phenylalanine. The sequence is cut down to CDR3 DNA, 45 bases in frame from base 1. For repertoire sequencing, the TCR beta CDR3 regions were amplified from RNA transcripts. The first round was an RT-PCR using HTBI primers with the Qiagen OneStep RT-PCR kit, and this first round was followed by a second-round multiplex PCR, then size selection and purification. Libraries were sequenced paired-end with 100 bp reads on an Illumina HiSeq2000. For the original study's pipeline: SOAPnuke was used to process the reads, throwing out any read that had adapters, had uncalled bases, had a mean Phred below 15, or lacked an exact constant-primer or identifier match. COPE v1.2.5 was used to merge high-quality paired reads. Unique nucleotide sequences were defined as clonotypes and aligned to IMGT TRB V, D and J references using MiTCR v1.1. The analysis was limited to V-J combinations with a frequency above 0.0001, which together covered 99.2% of the repertoires. For each V-J combination, a TCR clonal expansion and chaos score was defined as the ratio of F50 clonal expansion to chaos observed in the TCRdist matrix. Features were reduced by Welch's t-statistics and random forest to roughly 14 V-J combinations, which fed a naive Bayes classifier. Thyroid-blood repertoire similarity was quantified with the Morisita-Horn index. TCRdb redid the processing of the public reads, applying fastp at Q25 and MiXCR, and retained in-frame beta chains. Every distinct CDR3 protein forms one entry, paired with its most common genes and DNA. The V and J calls were not made by the authors but by TCRdb's processing. This sample lists roughly 500,000 distinct CDR3 sequences; 13% to 15% were detected once. The top ten clones comprise about 10% of the sample.

This clonotype was found once. Its antigen remains undetermined. This may be a read error: a much more frequent sequence differs by one nucleotide. This receptor was obtained from a woman younger than 45 with Graves' ophthalmopathy. Donor details come from another sample of the same person, matched by shared clones. The chain uses TRBV12-3 or TRBV12-4 and TRBJ2-7; the D region possibly corresponds to TRBD2 (6 bases align). Sequences were obtained from blood. The base sequence is TGTGCCAGCAGTCCGTTGGTGGGGGGAACCTACGAGCAGTACTTC. Translated, this is CASSPLVGGTYEQYF.